This T cell receptor beta chain came from a study of blood T cells in healthy people across ages. Broader study findings: Aged donors had fewer naive CD4+ cells and lower diversity than long-lived donors.

The V segment lost 0 bases and the J segment 8 bases; nucleotides outside the gene matches: 8. The germline CDR1 and CDR2 sequences are MNHNY and SVGAGI (reference sequence). There are 16 residues in the CDR3. With a J-beta primer mix and a sample-barcoded 5' primer, a second PCR ran about 6 to 11 cycles. Every individual sample yielded 2.5 million or more paired-end reads (each containing CDR3). From the 5' RACE reads, TCRdb called clonotypes with MiXCR, one entry per CDR3 protein. The table shows hundreds of thousands of distinct CDR3 sequences, with more than 45% occurring only once. At least ten counts were recorded for this clonotype. What it binds is unknown.

The chain joins TRBV6-6 to TRBJ1-4; TRBD1 aligns across 8 bases. Sequenced material: blood. The TCR comes from a man of 80 years or more in good health. The CDR3 sequence is CASSYSGGQGGEKLFF. As DNA, the CDR3 is TGTGCCAGCAGTTACTCGGGAGGACAGGGCGGGGAAAAACTGTTTTTT.